What follows describes a single TCR beta chain. The specificity of this receptor is unknown. Base qualities were left out, and no much larger clone turns up one base away. The same CDR3 is also encoded by other DNA sequences in this sample. As encoded in the germline V gene (reference sequence), CDR1 is GTSNPN while CDR2 is SVGIG. The CDR3 goes from the cysteine to the phenylalanine over 14 residues. Only CDR3 DNA is held: 42 bases, read in frame from base 1. The V end loses 0 bases and the J end loses 6 bases, and a stretch of 12 bases separates them. These data are taken from a study of shared clonotypes between healthy human individuals (dated by TCRdb to about 2020). Regarding the complete study: Three men and a couple of women, aged 18 to 49 years, made up the cohort. For each donor, CD4 naive and CD4 memory were each run on three plates, CD8 naive on two plates, and CD8 memory on one plate. The study deeply sequenced blood TCR repertoires of about five healthy adults to estimate repertoire size and the extent of clonotype sharing between individuals. To increase sequencing depth and limit assay-specific biases, different laboratories used diverse techniques to prepare libraries and sequence TCR repertoires. Each donor's leukapheresis produced roughly between roughly 0.85 and 10 billion PBMCs. Results the study describes overall, beyond this receptor: Only blood was sampled, and tissue TCR repertoires likely differ from those in blood. Compared with non-shared clonotypes, the clonotypes found in all four sorted-subset donors had higher generation probabilities. Rarefaction of sorted-subset datasets indicated incomplete sequencing despite the large sequencing depth. Pairwise subsampling indicated that sequencing depth was expected to affect the degree of clonotype sharing among donors. About 5% of naive CD4, around 3.6% of naive CD8, approximately 2% of memory CD4, and about 0.4% of memory CD8 clonotypes were shared across several donors. Larger estimated clonotype richness was generally found for naive subsets than for memory subsets. Because the study included a small number of donors, the genetic and exposure-history diversity represented was limited.

Using the deep immunoSEQ assay, multiplex PCR amplified TCR CDR3 regions from genomic DNA. Genomic DNA extracted from each cell subset was distributed evenly over all wells of several immunoSEQ 96-well plates, and each plate served as one replicate. For sorted subsets, roughly 200 ng genomic DNA, equal to tens of thousands of T cell genomes, was loaded into each replicate PCR. Purified libraries were measured with a Qubit 3.0 fluorometer, size-checked on a Bioanalyzer 2100, and measured again with the KAPA Library Quantification kit. Every immunoSEQ 96-well plate was sequenced on a dedicated single-read 150-cycle Illumina NextSeq 550 flow cell. On the study's bioinformatics: Because the immunoSEQ output held only junctional sequences and lacked quality scores, the filtering could not match the filtering applied to full-length reads. To assign V/J genes and CDR3, sequences were annotated using PyIR, a Python wrapper for IgBLAST v1.9, with IMGT germline references. Reads were removed for weak V/J assignments (E-value above 1e-6), missing CDR3, stop codons, out-of-frame junctions, or ambiguous translated residues. V3J clonotypes were defined as sequences sharing an identical inferred V gene, J gene, and CDR3 amino acid sequence. The percentage overlap between two repertoires was calculated by dividing the number of shared unique clonotypes by the size of the smaller repertoire. Repertoire richness was assessed with RTK rarefaction, the Chao1 estimator, and Recon v2.1 estimates of unobserved clonotypes. Generation probabilities for all TCRbeta clonotypes obtained by the gDNA method from a handful of donors were computed using OLGA. The immuneACCESS repertoire file appears here via TCRdb, limited to in-frame rearrangements. These files lack a portion of the clones; in checked studies, under half of the deficit traces to unresolved V genes, and the cause of the others is not known. V and J calls and clone size are those listed in that table; D and trimming were worked out from the DNA. Here the sample has about 680,000 clones; roughly 70% occur a single time. Together, the top ten hold approximately 1.7% of the sample.

The donors were healthy, HIV-negative adults with no recently reported acute infections or vaccinations. All donors were Caucasian adults living in Nashville, Tennessee, USA. CD4+ T cells were enriched by magnetic negative selection; naive cells were then positively selected on CD45RA, and the negative fraction formed the memory subset. Blood was collected by leukapheresis, and PBMCs were isolated by Ficoll-Histopaque density gradient centrifugation and then cryopreserved in liquid nitrogen vapor phase. Analytical flow cytometry was used to check the purity and quantity of every magnetically sorted T cell population. From each sorted fraction, genomic DNA was isolated and quantified by UV absorbance on a Nanodrop 2000c.

The receptor's source is a woman younger than 45 in good health. The chain uses TRBV30 and TRBJ1-5; the D gene is perhaps TRBD1, from 6 matching bases. Sequencing input: memory CD4+ T cells sorted from blood. According to the study, the label for this sample's cell subset or site signals: CD45RA-negative fraction. Here is the DNA: TGTGCCTGGAGTGTACGGGGGGGCGGTCAGCCCCAGCATTTT. Translated, it gives CAWSVRGGGQPQHF.